These 18 T cell receptor beta chains share one sample of origin, sequenced in a study of blood T cell repertoires in COVID-19. Data came from immunoSEQ multiplex PCR; TCRdb stores just in-frame clones and leaves some out. The sample has 180,000 or so clones; roughly 82% are singletons. Sequencing was performed on PBMCs or T cells enriched from blood (not recorded which). The receptors originated from a man in his fifties or sixties who had recovered from COVID-19.

The table lists this clone with a few counts. This chain uses TRBV12-3 or TRBV12-4 with TRBJ1-4, with D uncertain. Trimming shortened V by 7 bases and J by 7 bases, and 13 bases separated the two germline ends. The CDR3 runs 13 residues. The CDR3 sequence: CASKPVRIEKLFF. CDR3 DNA: TGTGCCAGCAAACCAGTCCGAATTGAAAAACTGTTTTTT.

The chain combines TRBV28 with TRBJ1-4; D is unresolved. V was trimmed by 7 bases and J by 7 bases, leaving 19 bases between them. The CDR3 has 15 amino acids. Germline CDR1 and CDR2: MDHEN and SYDVKM. CDR3 bases: TGTGCCAGCAACCTAGGTAGCGTCGAAGGTGAAAAACTGTTTTTT. This codes for CASNLGSVEGEKLFF.

This clone turned up a few times. The chain couples TRBV7-9 to TRBJ2-7; TRBD1 agrees at 7 bases. Trimming removed 3 bases from V and 0 bases from J; junction bases left unmatched: 5. The germline CDR1 and CDR2 sequences are SEHNR and FQNEAQ (reference sequence). The CDR3 is 15 amino acids. Here the CDR3 DNA reads TGTGCCAGCAGCTTTAACAGGGGCAGCTCCTACGAGCAGTACTTC. It specifies CASSFNRGSSYEQYF.

The J gene is TRBJ1-5, the V gene TRBV2; TRBD1 matches 7 bases. V lost 6 bases and J lost 6; bases outside the gene matches: 8. Germline CDR1 SNHLY, CDR2 FYNNEI. The CDR3 is made up of 14 amino acids. CDR3 sequence reads: CASRSQGVGQPQHF. In DNA form, the CDR3 reads TGTGCCAGCAGGTCCCAGGGGGTAGGTCAGCCCCAGCATTTT.

The chain couples TRBV9 to TRBJ1-1; D remains ambiguous. V was trimmed by 3 bases and J by 3 bases, leaving 6 bases between them. CDR3 length: 12 amino acids. CDR1 is SGDLS and CDR2 is YYNGEE in the germline V gene. The CDR3 bases are TGTGCCAGCAGCGACGGGTACACTGAAGCTTTCTTT. Translated: CASSDGYTEAFF.

This chain connects TRBV28 to TRBJ2-6; a weak D match, TRBD2 (6 bases). The CDR3 is 16 residues long. V lost 5 bases and J lost 1, with 12 bases in between. Germline CDR1 MDHEN, CDR2 SYDVKM. CDR3 DNA sequence: TGTGCCAGCAGTGGGGGGTGGGAATCTGGGGCCAACGTCCTGACTTTC. Protein product: CASSGGWESGANVLTF.

This clone was found once. The rearrangement links TRBV5-8 to TRBJ2-5; D call uncertain. Germline CDR1 is SGHTS and CDR2 is YDEGEE. The CDR3 spans 15 residues. The V and J ends lost 0 bases and 1 base respectively, with 10 bases between them. Here the CDR3 DNA reads TGTGCCAGCAGCTTGGTGTCCTCCCCCCAAGAGACCCAGTACTTC. Its translation is CASSLVSSPQETQYF.

This clone appeared once. The chain uses TRBV4-1 and TRBJ1-2; the D gene is possibly TRBD1 (5 bases). The germline V gene encodes CDR1 MGHRA and CDR2 YSYEKL. Trimming took off 2 bases at V and 3 bases at J, with 13 bases between the two ends. The CDR3 has 15 residues. CDR3 nucleotide sequence: TGCGCCAGCAGCCAAAACAGGTACCTTGACTATGGCTACACCTTC. Encoded protein: CASSQNRYLDYGYTF.

CDR3 residues: CASSLGDSTDTQYF. The CDR3, as DNA: TGCGCCAGCAGCTTAGGGGATAGCACAGATACGCAGTATTTT. This chain links TRBV5-1 with TRBJ2-3, with D possibly being TRBD1 (5 bases). The CDR3 consists of 14 residues. V gave up 2 bases and J gave up 0 bases, with 7 bases separating them. Germline V gene data show CDR1 as SGHRS and CDR2 as YFSETQ.

The chain is built from TRBV14 and TRBJ2-7, with D tentatively TRBD2 (5 bases). V was pared by 0 bases and J by 6 bases, with 9 bases between. The CDR3 extends over 13 amino acids. Germline-derived CDR1 and CDR2 are SGHDN and FVKESK. CDR3 region: CASSQDLRGEQYF. CDR3 DNA sequence: TGTGCCAGCAGCCAAGACCTTCGGGGCGAGCAGTACTTC.

This sequence joins TRBV25-1 and TRBJ1-2; 8 bases agree with TRBD1. V was pared by 1 base and J by 4 bases, with 2 bases of the junction left unmatched. CDR1 is MGHDK and CDR2 is SYGVNS in the germline V gene. This CDR3 has 14 residues. The CDR3 protein is CASSELGQGYGYTF. The DNA of the CDR3 is TGTGCCAGCAGTGAATTAGGACAGGGCTATGGCTACACCTTC.

The rearrangement joins TRBV14 to TRBJ2-1; D not certain. Germline values: CDR1 SGHDN, CDR2 FVKESK. V gave up 1 base and J gave up 1 base, with 8 bases separating them. The CDR3 extends over 15 amino acids. CDR3 residues: CASSQAVTSYNEQFF. The CDR3 nucleotides read TGTGCCAGCAGCCAAGCTGTGACTTCCTACAATGAGCAGTTCTTC.

The chain joins TRBV24-1 to TRBJ2-5, with D possibly TRBD2 on 6 matching bases. The CDR3 runs to 15 residues. The germline V and J ends were trimmed by 2 bases and 5 bases, with 14 bases remaining between them. The germline gives CDR1 KGHDR, CDR2 SFDVKD. The CDR3 region is CATSDSVRAGETQYF. The CDR3 DNA is TGTGCCACCAGTGATTCCGTAAGGGCGGGGGAGACCCAGTACTTC.

The chain joins TRBV10-3 to TRBJ2-3; D is unclear. Germline V lookup: CDR1 ENHRY, CDR2 SYGVKD. The CDR3 runs 14 residues. V was cut by 6 bases and J by 7 bases, with 17 bases left in between. In nucleotides, the CDR3 is TGTGCCATCAGCAACCTCTCCCAGTCGTATACGCAGTATTTT. This gives the protein CAISNLSQSYTQYF.

The V call is TRBV7-2, the J call TRBJ1-6; D is unresolved. Germline V gene lookup returns CDR1 SGHTA and CDR2 FQGNSA. The V end lost 2 bases, the J end lost 8 bases, and 13 bases lay between the germline ends. This CDR3 has 15 amino acids. Written as DNA, the CDR3 is TGTGCCAGCAGCTTACAGTCCAGTTTGGATTCACCCCTCCACTTT. It yields the protein CASSLQSSLDSPLHF.

This sequence joins TRBV3-1 (or the pseudogene TRBV3-2) and TRBJ2-7, with D perhaps matching TRBD2 (8 bases). Germline CDR1 reads LGHDT; CDR2 reads YNNKEL (reference sequence). This CDR3 comprises 16 residues. Deletions cut 4 bases from V and 1 base from J, with 17 bases between. The CDR3 is CASSPRDSGRSYEQYF. For the CDR3, the DNA is TGTGCCAGCAGCCCTAGGGACAGCGGGAGATCCTACGAGCAGTACTTC.

This sequence joins TRBV27 and TRBJ2-7, with 9 positions matching TRBD1. Germline V gene lookup returns CDR1 MNHEY and CDR2 SMNVEV (reference sequence). J was trimmed by 7 bases and V by 6 bases; bases with no gene match: 13. The CDR3 is 15 amino acids. The DNA of the CDR3 is TGTGCCAGCAGGCATTCTAGGACAGGGGAACTAGAGCAGTACTTC. Residues: CASRHSRTGELEQYF.

This clone occurred a few times. The rearrangement links TRBV6-4 to TRBJ2-7; 9 bases agree with TRBD1. Germline CDR1 reads MRHNA; CDR2 reads SNTAGT. After removal of 5 bases from V and 11 bases from J, the junction contained 13 bases not matched to a gene. The CDR3 spans 14 residues. The CDR3 sequence: CASSISHQGTGKYF. In DNA form, the CDR3 reads TGTGCCAGCAGTATATCCCACCAGGGGACAGGGAAGTACTTC.